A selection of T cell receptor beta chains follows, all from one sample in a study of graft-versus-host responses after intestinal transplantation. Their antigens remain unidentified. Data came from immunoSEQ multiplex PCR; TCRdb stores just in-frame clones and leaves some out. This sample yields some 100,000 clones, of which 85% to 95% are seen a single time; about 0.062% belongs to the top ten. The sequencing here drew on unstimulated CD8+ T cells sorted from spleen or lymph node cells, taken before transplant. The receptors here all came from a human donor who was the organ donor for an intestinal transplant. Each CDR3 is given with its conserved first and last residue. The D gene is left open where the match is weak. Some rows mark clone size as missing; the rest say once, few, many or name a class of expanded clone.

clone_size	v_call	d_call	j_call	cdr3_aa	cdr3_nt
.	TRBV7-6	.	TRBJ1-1	CASSLGAAGANTEAFF	TGTGCCAGCAGCTTAGGGGCAGCAGGGGCGAACACTGAAGCTTTCTTT
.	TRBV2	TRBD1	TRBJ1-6	CASSGPRTGKYSPLHF	TGTGCCAGCAGTGGACCTCGGACAGGAAAATATTCACCCCTCCACTTT
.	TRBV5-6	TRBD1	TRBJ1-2	CASSPGQGHFYGYTF	TGTGCCAGCAGCCCCGGACAGGGGCACTTCTATGGCTACACCTTC
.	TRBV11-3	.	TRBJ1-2	CASSGGGPNYGYTF	TGTGCCAGCAGCGGGGGGGGTCCCAACTATGGCTACACCTTC
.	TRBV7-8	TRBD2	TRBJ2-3	CASSFVASGTDTQYF	TGTGCCAGCAGCTTCGTGGCTAGCGGAACAGATACGCAGTATTTT
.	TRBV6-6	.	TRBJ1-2	CASRRPRDSPNYGYTF	TGTGCCAGCAGACGACCTAGAGACTCACCTAACTATGGCTACACCTTC
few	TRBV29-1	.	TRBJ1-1	CSAPGGARAPEAFF	TGCAGCGCTCCGGGGGGGGCGAGGGCCCCAGAAGCTTTCTTT
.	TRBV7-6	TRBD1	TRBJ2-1	CASSLDWDRSPPLNNEQFF	TGTGCCAGCAGCTTGGATTGGGACAGGTCACCCCCGCTCAACAATGAGCAGTTCTTC
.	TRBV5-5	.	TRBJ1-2	CASSFQGYGYTF	TGTGCCAGCAGCTTTCAGGGGTATGGCTACACCTTC
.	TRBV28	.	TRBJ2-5	CASSLPIKETQYF	TGTGCCAGCAGTTTGCCTATAAAAGAGACCCAGTACTTC
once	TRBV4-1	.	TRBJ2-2	CASSPSNTGELFF	TGCGCCAGCAGCCCCAGTAACACCGGGGAGCTGTTTTTT
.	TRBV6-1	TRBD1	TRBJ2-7	CASRVGQGGYEQYF	TGTGCCAGCAGGGTCGGACAGGGAGGCTACGAGCAGTACTTC
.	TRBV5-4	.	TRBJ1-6	CASSLRVENSPLHF	TGTGCCAGCAGCTTACGGGTAGAAAATTCACCCCTCCACTTT
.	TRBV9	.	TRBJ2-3	CASTSLVNTDTQYF	TGTGCCAGCACCTCACTAGTTAACACAGATACGCAGTATTTT
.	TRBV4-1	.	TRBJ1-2	CASSPASGGYTF	TGCGCCAGCAGCCCAGCCTCAGGTGGCTACACCTTC
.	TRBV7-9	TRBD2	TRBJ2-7	CASSSGSGRYEQYF	TGTGCCAGCAGCTCAGGGAGCGGGAGGTACGAGCAGTACTTC
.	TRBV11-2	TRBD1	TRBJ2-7	CASSPRGTGALPGEQYF	TGTGCCAGCAGCCCCCGTGGGACAGGGGCCCTTCCTGGCGAGCAGTACTTC